Listed below are T cell receptor beta chains from one sample, sequenced in a study of T-cell memory formation after mild COVID-19. TCRdb called the 5' RACE reads again in MiXCR, with one record for every CDR3 protein. The top ten hold approximately 21% of the sample, which has about 400,000 distinct CDR3 sequences, approximately 16% seen once. What was sequenced was PBMCs or a T cell subset sorted from them (not recorded which). The receptors derive from a man aged 18 to 30 who had mild COVID-19 (a few samples of this study predate the infection). Cell type and time point are not known. Both conserved end residues are part of each CDR3. The D gene is left open where the match is weak. The size of a clone is reported for some rows only, either as once, few or many, or as a class for expanded clones.

j_call,clone_size,d_call,v_call,cdr3_aa,cdr3_nt
TRBJ2-1,.,TRBD1,TRBV20-1,CSARARDRGSNEQFF,TGCAGTGCTAGAGCCCGGGACAGGGGGTCGAATGAGCAGTTCTTC
TRBJ2-5,.,.,TRBV7-8,CASSFNSYQETQYF,TGTGCCAGCAGCTTTAACAGTTACCAAGAGACCCAGTACTTC
TRBJ1-1,.,.,TRBV11-3,CASSQRGGVEAFF,TGTGCCAGCAGCCAACGGGGGGGCGTTGAAGCTTTCTTT
TRBJ2-5,few,TRBD2,TRBV7-2,CASSLRVPTGGRETQYF,TGTGCCAGCAGCTTAAGGGTTCCCACGGGGGGGCGAGAGACCCAGTACTTC
TRBJ1-6,few,TRBD1,TRBV12-3/TRBV12-4,CASSFGDRGSSPLHF,TGTGCCAGCAGTTTTGGGGACAGGGGAAGTTCACCCCTCCACTTT
TRBJ2-1,.,.,TRBV20-1,CSARDDKGEQFF,TGCAGTGCTAGAGATGACAAGGGTGAGCAGTTCTTC
TRBJ2-1,.,.,TRBV6-2/TRBV6-3,CASSYDTARGYNEQFF,TGTGCCAGCAGTTACGATACCGCCAGGGGCTACAATGAGCAGTTCTTC
TRBJ2-7,.,TRBD1,TRBV10-3,CAIRREGADEQYF,TGTGCCATCAGGAGAGAGGGGGCAGACGAGCAGTACTTC
TRBJ1-2,few,.,TRBV7-2,CASSPIIPGGGYTF,TGTGCCAGCAGCCCAATAATACCCGGGGGAGGCTACACCTTC
TRBJ1-2,few,TRBD1,TRBV3-1,CASESGTGYFRGYTF,TGTGCCAGCGAGTCCGGGACAGGCTATTTTCGGGGCTACACCTTC
TRBJ2-3,many,.,TRBV27,CASSLYRDTDTQYF,TGTGCCAGCAGTTTATACAGGGACACAGATACGCAGTATTTT
TRBJ2-2,many,.,TRBV12-3/TRBV12-4,CASSFMNTGELFF,TGTGCCAGCAGTTTCATGAACACCGGGGAGCTGTTTTTT
TRBJ2-5,.,TRBD2,TRBV5-1,CASSLRYGSVGGSQYF,TGCGCCAGCAGCTTGAGATACGGTTCTGTGGGGGGGTCCCAGTACTTC
TRBJ1-5,.,TRBD1,TRBV7-2,CASSLETGWGNQPQHF,TGTGCCAGCAGCTTAGAGACAGGGTGGGGCAATCAGCCCCAGCATTTT
TRBJ1-1,many,.,TRBV5-1,CASSLWGSNLEAFF,TGCGCCAGCAGCTTGTGGGGGAGTAACTTGGAAGCTTTCTTT
TRBJ2-2,.,TRBD1,TRBV6-2/TRBV6-3,CASSYRPGQGVDTGELFF,TGTGCCAGCAGTTACCGACCGGGACAGGGTGTGGACACCGGGGAGCTGTTTTTT
TRBJ1-5,many,.,TRBV7-9,CASSLRQDQPQHF,TGTGCCAGCAGCCTACGGCAGGACCAGCCCCAGCATTTT
TRBJ2-3,.,TRBD2,TRBV15,CATSRDTRGGPGDTQYF,TGTGCCACCAGCAGAGATACGCGGGGGGGCCCGGGAGATACGCAGTATTTT
TRBJ2-7,.,TRBD1,TRBV10-2,CATGTGGYEQYF,TGCGCCACCGGGACAGGCGGCTACGAGCAGTACTTC
TRBJ2-1,many,TRBD2,TRBV4-3,CASSPSGTRGSNEQFF,TGCGCCAGCAGCCCATCGGGGACTAGAGGGTCCAATGAGCAGTTCTTC
TRBJ1-4,.,.,TRBV9,CASSTQGLLDEKLFF,TGTGCCAGCAGCACCCAAGGGTTGCTGGATGAAAAACTGTTTTTT
TRBJ2-3,few,.,TRBV27,CASSFWRGHGADTQYF,TGTGCCAGCAGTTTCTGGCGGGGGCATGGCGCAGATACGCAGTATTTT
TRBJ1-2,.,.,TRBV4-3,CASSQVQDPYGYTF,TGCGCCAGCAGCCAAGTACAGGACCCCTATGGCTACACCTTC
TRBJ2-2,few,.,TRBV5-1,CASSLEQNLPGELFF,TGCGCCAGCAGCTTGGAACAGAACCTCCCCGGGGAGCTGTTTTTT
TRBJ2-2,few,.,TRBV7-2,CASSLRLGYTGELFF,TGTGCCAGCAGCTTAAGGCTAGGATACACCGGGGAGCTGTTTTTT
TRBJ2-7,many,.,TRBV20-1,CSVNRLGKYDEQYF,TGCAGTGTAAACCGACTAGGGAAATATGACGAGCAGTACTTC
TRBJ1-5,few,.,TRBV6-2/TRBV6-3,CATSWTQSNQPQHF,TGTGCCACTAGCTGGACTCAGAGCAATCAGCCCCAGCATTTT
TRBJ1-5,.,TRBD1,TRBV20-1,CSADRAGNQPQHF,TGCAGTGCTGACAGGGCCGGCAATCAGCCCCAGCATTTT
TRBJ2-7,.,.,TRBV7-2,CASTPPGSSYEQYF,TGTGCCAGCACCCCCCCAGGCAGCTCCTACGAGCAGTACTTC
TRBJ2-5,.,.,TRBV4-3,CDSSQGWDKYQETQYF,TGCGACAGCAGCCAGGGTTGGGACAAGTACCAAGAGACCCAGTACTTC